This is a list of T cell receptor beta chains from one sample in a study of long-term antiretroviral therapy in people with HIV. Sequenced by immunoSEQ multiplex PCR; TCRdb stores in-frame clones only, minus some. This table holds tens of thousands of clones, around 94% found once. The specimen comprised unsorted PBMCs, sampled 4.1 years after starting antiretroviral therapy. These receptors came from a woman in her forties or fifties with HIV. Both conserved end residues are part of each CDR3. Fields, in order: V gene, clone size, D gene, J gene, CDR3 protein, CDR3 DNA. The D gene is left open where the match is weak. For some rows the clone size is stated as once, few or many, or as a class when expanded; others skip it.

V: TRBV4-3; size: NA; D: NA; J: TRBJ1-4; CDR3: CASSAHTGPTNEKLFF; DNA: TGCGCCAGCAGCGCACATACAGGGCCAACTAATGAAAAACTGTTTTTT
V: TRBV5-6; size: NA; D: NA; J: TRBJ1-1; CDR3: CASSWGRTEAFF; DNA: TGTGCCAGCAGCTGGGGGCGGACAGAAGCTTTCTTT
V: TRBV7-9; size: NA; D: NA; J: TRBJ2-7; CDR3: CASSFGVDMTGRTYEQYF; DNA: TGTGCCAGCAGCTTTGGGGTAGATATGACAGGCCGTACCTACGAGCAGTACTTC
V: TRBV7-6; size: NA; D: NA; J: TRBJ1-1; CDR3: CASSYLNTEAFF; DNA: TGTGCCAGCAGTTACTTGAACACTGAAGCTTTCTTT
V: TRBV5-1; size: NA; D: TRBD1; J: TRBJ2-2; CDR3: CASSKWDRDTGELFF; DNA: TGCGCCAGCAGCAAATGGGACAGGGACACCGGGGAGCTGTTTTTT
V: TRBV6-5; size: NA; D: NA; J: TRBJ2-3; CDR3: CASSYSQGASTDTQYF; DNA: TGTGCCAGCAGTTACTCGCAGGGAGCGAGCACAGATACGCAGTATTTT
V: TRBV6-4; size: NA; D: TRBD1; J: TRBJ1-5; CDR3: CASREGQGKGWGIEPQHF; DNA: TGTGCCAGCAGAGAGGGACAGGGTAAGGGATGGGGGATCGAGCCCCAGCATTTT
V: TRBV11-2; size: once; D: NA; J: TRBJ2-7; CDR3: CASSFEGYYEQYF; DNA: TGTGCCAGCAGCTTTGAGGGTTACTACGAGCAGTACTTC
V: TRBV7-4; size: NA; D: NA; J: TRBJ2-7; CDR3: CASSSAASRGAYEQYF; DNA: TGTGCCAGCAGCTCAGCGGCATCCCGAGGAGCCTACGAGCAGTACTTC
V: TRBV19; size: once; D: NA; J: TRBJ2-5; CDR3: CASSSLQGYLQETQYF; DNA: TGTGCCAGTAGTTCCCTCCAGGGTTATCTCCAAGAGACCCAGTACTTC
V: TRBV6-5; size: NA; D: NA; J: TRBJ1-2; CDR3: CASGMGIYGYTF; DNA: TGTGCCAGCGGTATGGGGATCTATGGCTACACCTTC
V: TRBV19; size: NA; D: NA; J: TRBJ2-7; CDR3: CASSTGPYEQYF; DNA: TGTGCCAGTAGCACAGGCCCGTACGAGCAGTACTTC
V: TRBV6-5; size: NA; D: NA; J: TRBJ1-4; CDR3: CASTRASSPREKLFF; DNA: TGTGCCAGCACCCGGGCAAGCTCGCCGAGGGAAAAACTGTTTTTT
V: TRBV7-6; size: NA; D: NA; J: TRBJ1-5; CDR3: CATSRMDGTNQPQHF; DNA: TGTGCCACCAGCCGGATGGACGGAACCAATCAGCCCCAGCATTTT
V: TRBV13; size: NA; D: NA; J: TRBJ2-3; CDR3: CASSLDRRPDTQYF; DNA: TGTGCCAGCAGCTTGGACAGACGACCAGATACGCAGTATTTT
V: TRBV10-2; size: NA; D: NA; J: TRBJ2-7; CDR3: CASSESEALSYEQYF; DNA: TGCGCCAGCAGTGAGTCGGAGGCACTCTCCTACGAGCAGTACTTC
V: TRBV19; size: NA; D: NA; J: TRBJ2-3; CDR3: CASSINGGHTQYF; DNA: TGTGCCAGTAGTATTAATGGGGGACATACGCAGTATTTT
V: TRBV9; size: NA; D: TRBD1; J: TRBJ1-2; CDR3: CASSQHRTGQDYGYTF; DNA: TGTGCCAGCAGCCAGCACCGGACAGGGCAAGACTATGGCTACACCTTC
V: TRBV11-1; size: NA; D: TRBD2; J: TRBJ2-3; CDR3: CASSSSGGARDTQYF; DNA: TGTGCCAGCAGCTCTAGCGGGGGGGCACGAGATACGCAGTATTTT
V: TRBV5-4; size: NA; D: TRBD2; J: TRBJ2-1; CDR3: CASTFRLAGNEQFF; DNA: TGTGCCAGCACCTTCCGGCTAGCGGGCAATGAGCAGTTCTTC
V: TRBV18; size: NA; D: TRBD1; J: TRBJ1-1; CDR3: CASSPNPLQGANTEAFF; DNA: TGTGCCAGCTCACCAAACCCCCTACAGGGGGCAAACACTGAAGCTTTCTTT
V: TRBV27; size: NA; D: TRBD1; J: TRBJ1-1; CDR3: CASSADRGVSTEAFF; DNA: TGTGCCAGCAGTGCGGACAGGGGAGTTTCCACTGAAGCTTTCTTT
V: TRBV5-5; size: NA; D: NA; J: TRBJ2-2; CDR3: CASSLEVRVQSNTGELFF; DNA: TGTGCCAGCAGCTTGGAAGTCAGGGTTCAATCGAACACCGGGGAGCTGTTTTTT
V: TRBV6-5; size: once; D: NA; J: TRBJ2-7; CDR3: CASRDPGVHEQYF; DNA: TGTGCCAGCAGGGATCCGGGGGTACACGAGCAGTACTTC
V: TRBV4-1; size: NA; D: NA; J: TRBJ2-5; CDR3: CASSFGRRETQYF; DNA: TGCGCCAGCAGCTTTGGACGGAGGGAGACCCAGTACTTC
V: TRBV7-2; size: NA; D: TRBD2; J: TRBJ2-5; CDR3: CASSLLGGETQYF; DNA: TGTGCCAGCAGCCTATTGGGGGGGGAGACCCAGTACTTC
V: TRBV19; size: NA; D: TRBD1; J: TRBJ1-5; CDR3: CASSRGQGITGSNQPQHF; DNA: TGTGCCAGTAGTAGGGGACAGGGGATTACTGGAAGCAATCAGCCCCAGCATTTT
V: TRBV5-1; size: NA; D: NA; J: TRBJ1-2; CDR3: CASSLENRVSGYTF; DNA: TGCGCCAGCAGCTTGGAAAACAGGGTATCCGGCTACACCTTC
V: TRBV30; size: NA; D: NA; J: TRBJ1-4; CDR3: CAWRYRKSNEKLFF; DNA: TGTGCCTGGAGATACAGGAAGAGTAATGAAAAACTGTTTTTT
V: TRBV13; size: once; D: NA; J: TRBJ2-3; CDR3: CASSPPQGPTDTQYF; DNA: TGTGCCAGCAGCCCTCCACAGGGCCCCACAGATACGCAGTATTTT
V: TRBV7-3; size: NA; D: NA; J: TRBJ2-2; CDR3: CASSLNPPPGELFF; DNA: TGTGCCAGCAGCTTAAATCCGCCTCCTGGGGAGCTGTTTTTT
V: TRBV7-2; size: once; D: NA; J: TRBJ2-7; CDR3: CASSLWAAATYEQYF; DNA: TGTGCCAGCAGCTTATGGGCAGCTGCTACCTACGAGCAGTACTTC
V: TRBV30; size: NA; D: NA; J: TRBJ2-7; CDR3: CAWSVLSGGGQYF; DNA: TGTGCCTGGAGTGTACTCAGTGGTGGTGGGCAGTACTTC
V: TRBV7-8; size: NA; D: NA; J: TRBJ1-1; CDR3: CASSFRGNTEAFF; DNA: TGTGCCAGCAGCTTCAGGGGCAACACTGAAGCTTTCTTT
V: TRBV19; size: NA; D: NA; J: TRBJ1-2; CDR3: CASSIDISVGYTF; DNA: TGTGCCAGTAGTATAGATATTTCCGTGGGCTACACCTTC
V: TRBV6-1; size: NA; D: TRBD2; J: TRBJ2-3; CDR3: CASSGLADSASTDTQYF; DNA: TGTGCCAGCAGTGGACTAGCGGATAGCGCTAGCACAGATACGCAGTATTTT
V: TRBV10-1; size: NA; D: NA; J: TRBJ2-3; CDR3: CASSEPGVGDTQYF; DNA: TGCGCCAGCAGTGAGCCGGGGGTCGGAGATACGCAGTATTTT
V: TRBV10-1; size: few; D: TRBD2; J: TRBJ2-1; CDR3: CASSDGLAGGREQFF; DNA: TGCGCCAGCAGTGATGGACTAGCGGGGGGGCGTGAGCAGTTCTTC
V: TRBV6-1; size: NA; D: NA; J: TRBJ1-6; CDR3: CASSERPGESPLHF; DNA: TGTGCCAGCAGTGAACGTCCAGGGGAGTCACCCCTCCACTTT
V: TRBV13; size: once; D: NA; J: TRBJ1-2; CDR3: CASSLGQANGYTF; DNA: TGTGCCAGCAGCTTAGGGCAGGCTAATGGCTACACCTTC
V: TRBV5-1; size: NA; D: TRBD1; J: TRBJ2-7; CDR3: CASSLWTGGNYEQYF; DNA: TGCGCCAGCAGCTTGTGGACAGGGGGCAATTACGAGCAGTACTTC
V: TRBV5-4; size: NA; D: NA; J: TRBJ2-3; CDR3: CASSLAGGSTDTQYF; DNA: TGTGCCAGCAGCTTGGCCGGGGGTAGCACAGATACGCAGTATTTT
V: TRBV5-4; size: NA; D: TRBD1; J: TRBJ2-7; CDR3: CASSQPGQAWGYEQYF; DNA: TGTGCCAGCAGCCAACCGGGACAGGCATGGGGTTACGAGCAGTACTTC
V: TRBV2; size: NA; D: NA; J: TRBJ2-5; CDR3: CASRRIVGEETQYF; DNA: TGTGCCAGCAGGCGCATTGTAGGGGAAGAGACCCAGTACTTC
V: TRBV19; size: NA; D: NA; J: TRBJ1-5; CDR3: CASSPTSSNQPQHF; DNA: TGTGCCAGTAGCCCCACAAGTAGCAATCAGCCCCAGCATTTT